This record concerns one TCR beta chain sequence. Its antigen is currently unknown. Single viable CD3+CD4+CD8-CD45RO+ cells were sorted as the memory CD4+ T cells. Under the authors' procedure: Out-of-frame sequences were removed, leaving a few million distinct TCRbeta sequences. Measured with immunoSEQ multiplex PCR; TCRdb has only the in-frame clones, and not every one. V and J calls and clone size come straight from that table; D and trimming were deduced from the DNA. The table shows about 61,000 clones, with around four fifths occurring only once. This entry comes from a study of memory CD4+ T cells and cytomegalovirus serostatus. Study-wide context: Of the healthy Belgian adults, under 10 were CMV seropositive and more than 20 seronegative.

The CDR3 runs 14 residues. Germline V CDR1 and CDR2: MDHEN, SYDVKM. V was trimmed by 7 bases and J by 3 bases, leaving 12 bases between them. Study-level points and caveats: Of 150 to 200 reported CMV TCRbeta sequences, 67 were found in memory CD4+ repertoires.

The receptor was isolated from an adult in good health and CMV-seronegative. Source material: memory CD4+ T cells from blood. V is TRBV28 and J is TRBJ2-2; possible D gene TRBD1, 5 bases. In nucleotides, the CDR3 is TGTGCCAGCACTGGGGCGTGGGACACCGGGGAGCTGTTTTTT. The encoded protein is CASTGAWDTGELFF.